Listed below are T cell receptor beta chains from one sample, sequenced in a study of blood T cell repertoires in COVID-19. The assay was immunoSEQ multiplex PCR, and TCRdb's table has in-frame clones only and misses some. Of roughly 37,000 clones listed, around 85% are singletons. Source material: peripheral blood. The origin of the receptors is a human donor in a cohort sampled during active COVID-19. Both conserved end residues are part of each CDR3. The D gene is left open where the match is weak. The size entry is marked missing in some rows and otherwise reads once, few, many or a size class.

TRBJ1-6 few TRBD1 13 TRBV6-5 CASSSTGNSPLHF TGTGCCAGCAGTTCGACAGGGAATTCACCCCTCCACTTT
TRBJ1-2 once - 13 TRBV5-4 CASSSQGYYGYTF TGTGCCAGCAGCTCCCAGGGTTACTATGGCTACACCTTC
TRBJ2-4 - - 16 TRBV5-1 CASSLAPRGTLNIQYF TGCGCCAGCAGCTTGGCCCCAAGGGGGACCTTAAACATTCAGTACTTC
TRBJ2-3 - TRBD2 16 TRBV7-6 CASSQPRGGNTDTQYF TGTGCCAGCAGCCAGCCTCGCGGGGGGAACACAGATACGCAGTATTTT
TRBJ1-1 - - 15 TRBV3-1/TRBV3-2 CASSQGTVTSTEAFF TGTGCCAGCAGCCAAGGGACAGTAACCAGCACTGAAGCTTTCTTT
TRBJ2-5 - TRBD2 15 TRBV19 CASSMEAGVRKTQYF TGTGCCAGTAGTATGGAGGCGGGGGTCCGTAAGACCCAGTACTTC
TRBJ1-5 once - 14 TRBV3-1/TRBV3-2 CASSPLRDGQPQHF TGTGCCAGCAGCCCCCTCCGGGATGGGCAGCCCCAGCATTTT
TRBJ2-2 - TRBD1 17 TRBV19 CASSTGTGVGDTGELFF TGTGCCAGTAGTACTGGGACAGGGGTGGGGGACACCGGGGAGCTGTTTTTT
TRBJ1-6 - - 14 TRBV25-1 CASSNRDSRRPLHF TGTGCCAGCTCAAACCGGGACTCCCGCAGGCCCCTCCACTTT
TRBJ2-3 once TRBD2 16 TRBV7-3 CASSGRGGGIGDTQYF TGTGCCAGCAGCGGACGTGGGGGGGGGATCGGAGATACGCAGTATTTT
TRBJ2-7 - TRBD1 11 TRBV20-1 CSAQGAYEQYF TGCAGTGCTCAGGGGGCCTACGAGCAGTACTTC
TRBJ2-3 - TRBD2 14 TRBV6-4 CASSASGGGDTQYF TGTGCCAGCAGCGCGAGCGGGGGGGGAGATACGCAGTATTTT
TRBJ2-7 once TRBD2 15 TRBV30 CAWAKPGLATFEQYF TGTGCCTGGGCTAAACCGGGACTAGCGACCTTCGAGCAGTACTTC
TRBJ1-3 - - 16 TRBV7-2 CASSLVSPSSGNTIYF TGTGCCAGCAGCTTAGTATCCCCCAGCTCTGGAAACACCATATATTTT
TRBJ2-7 - TRBD1 15 TRBV11-3 CASSLLQGEVYEQYF TGTGCCAGCAGCTTATTACAGGGGGAGGTCTACGAGCAGTACTTC
TRBJ2-7 - - 12 TRBV7-2 CASSLDTYEQYF TGTGCCAGCAGCTTAGACACCTACGAGCAGTACTTC
TRBJ1-4 - - 14 TRBV30 CAWSVRRTGEKLFF TGTGCCTGGAGTGTACGTCGGACGGGGGAAAAACTGTTTTTT
TRBJ1-6 once - 12 TRBV12-3/TRBV12-4 CASTRTGSPLHF TGTGCCAGCACCCGAACGGGATCACCCCTCCACTTT
TRBJ1-2 - - 14 TRBV7-9 CASSPAGAGYGYTF TGTGCCAGCAGCCCAGCTGGGGCGGGGTATGGCTACACCTTC
TRBJ2-3 - TRBD2 15 TRBV10-3 CAISESAGGHGTQYF TGTGCCATCAGTGAGTCCGCGGGGGGGCATGGTACGCAGTATTTT
TRBJ1-2 - - 15 TRBV5-1 CASSLTTGKTYGYTF TGCGCCAGCAGCTTGACCACAGGGAAGACCTATGGCTACACCTTC
TRBJ1-1 - - 13 TRBV7-3 CASSSFVGTEAFF TGTGCCAGCAGCTCTTTCGTCGGCACTGAAGCTTTCTTT
TRBJ1-1 - - 15 TRBV18 CASSLAIGGYTEAFF TGTGCCAGCTCACTCGCTATTGGGGGGTACACTGAAGCTTTCTTT
TRBJ1-2 - - 15 TRBV18 CASSPPVGRIYGYTF TGTGCCAGCTCACCACCGGTGGGGAGAATCTATGGCTACACCTTC
TRBJ1-1 - - 14 TRBV4-3 CASSMQDTNTEAFF TGCGCCAGCAGCATGCAGGACACGAACACTGAAGCTTTCTTT
TRBJ2-2 - TRBD2 20 TRBV7-6 CASSLGPSGGAALNTGELFF TGTGCCAGCAGCTTAGGGCCTAGCGGGGGGGCCGCTTTGAACACCGGGGAGCTGTTTTTT
TRBJ1-5 - - 15 TRBV6-1 CASSELLLGNQPQHF TGTGCCAGCAGTGAACTCCTTCTAGGCAATCAGCCCCAGCATTTT
TRBJ1-1 few TRBD1 12 TRBV7-2 CATGDREAEAFF TGTGCCACCGGGGACAGGGAGGCCGAAGCTTTCTTT
TRBJ1-5 - - 16 TRBV28 CASSFFGSGSNQPQHF TGTGCCAGCAGTTTTTTCGGGTCGGGTAGCAATCAGCCCCAGCATTTT
TRBJ1-1 - - 16 TRBV7-8 CASSPLAVGSNTEAFF TGTGCCAGCAGCCCCCTGGCGGTCGGATCGAACACTGAAGCTTTCTTT
TRBJ2-4 - - 15 TRBV5-3 CARSLGGLAKNIQYF TGTGCCAGAAGCTTGGGGGGACTAGCCAAAAACATTCAGTACTTC
TRBJ2-3 - - 13 TRBV5-4 CASSPTGRNRLYF TGTGCCAGCAGCCCGACTGGTCGGAACCGGCTGTATTTT
TRBJ2-5 - TRBD2 14 TRBV7-2 CASRGGGPQETQYF TGTGCCAGCAGAGGCGGGGGGCCCCAAGAGACCCAGTACTTC
TRBJ2-5 - TRBD2 14 TRBV9 CASSHGRSEETQYF TGTGCCAGCAGCCACGGGAGGAGTGAAGAGACCCAGTACTTC
TRBJ2-7 few - 14 TRBV4-1 CASRRDRGSYEQYF TGCGCCAGCAGGAGGGATAGAGGCTCCTACGAGCAGTACTTC
TRBJ1-6 - TRBD1 15 TRBV10-3 CAISPGQGDNSPLHF TGTGCCATCAGTCCCGGACAGGGCGATAATTCACCCCTCCACTTT
TRBJ1-1 - TRBD1 13 TRBV12-3/TRBV12-4 CASSPGQDTEAFF TGTGCCAGCAGCCCGGGACAGGACACTGAAGCTTTCTTT
TRBJ2-1 - - 12 TRBV11-2 CASSPVRNEQFF TGTGCCAGCAGCCCCGTGAGGAATGAGCAGTTCTTC
TRBJ2-2 - TRBD2 19 TRBV7-8 CASSATGLAGGSRTGELFF TGTGCCAGCAGCGCCACGGGACTAGCGGGGGGGTCGCGCACCGGGGAGCTGTTTTTT
TRBJ1-2 - TRBD1 15 TRBV13 CASSGYTDRVGGYTF TGTGCCAGCAGCGGATATACGGACAGGGTCGGTGGCTACACCTTC
TRBJ2-3 - - 13 TRBV2 CASKGDGTDTQYF TGTGCCAGCAAGGGGGATGGCACAGATACGCAGTATTTT
TRBJ1-1 - TRBD1 14 TRBV4-1 CASSQETGYTEAFF TGCGCCAGCAGCCAAGAGACAGGGTACACTGAAGCTTTCTTT
TRBJ1-4 - TRBD1 15 TRBV19 CASRGQGAANEKLFF TGTGCCAGTAGAGGACAGGGGGCGGCTAATGAAAAACTGTTTTTT
TRBJ2-7 - - 12 TRBV6-6 CASSFPGYEQYF TGTGCCAGCAGTTTCCCAGGGTACGAGCAGTACTTC
TRBJ2-1 - TRBD2 15 TRBV3-1/TRBV3-2 CASSQVAGVYNEQFF TGTGCCAGCAGCCAAGTTGCGGGGGTCTACAATGAGCAGTTCTTC
TRBJ2-5 few - 15 TRBV15 CATSRDRGSQETQYF TGTGCCACCAGCAGGGATCGGGGGTCCCAAGAGACCCAGTACTTC
TRBJ2-7 - TRBD1 16 TRBV6-6 CASSYNDRGPYYEQYF TGTGCCAGCAGTTACAACGACAGGGGGCCATACTACGAGCAGTACTTC
TRBJ2-5 - TRBD1 14 TRBV9 CASSEGGLVETQYF TGTGCCAGCAGCGAAGGGGGCTTGGTTGAGACCCAGTACTTC
TRBJ1-1 few - 14 TRBV2 CASRQGRALNEAFF TGTGCCAGCAGACAGGGACGGGCATTAAATGAAGCTTTCTTT
TRBJ1-2 once - 15 TRBV19 CASSFRSPPTSGYTF TGTGCCAGTAGCTTCAGGTCCCCCCCCACTAGTGGCTACACCTTC
TRBJ1-1 - TRBD1 15 TRBV9 CASSAQDRGYTEAFF TGTGCCAGCAGCGCCCAGGACAGGGGGTACACTGAAGCTTTCTTT
TRBJ2-1 - TRBD1 16 TRBV15 CATSGPGQVPYNEQFF TGTGCCACCAGCGGCCCGGGACAGGTACCCTACAATGAGCAGTTCTTC
TRBJ1-2 - - 15 TRBV4-1 CASSQNHGGGFGYTF TGCGCCAGCAGCCAAAACCACGGGGGGGGATTTGGCTACACCTTC
TRBJ2-5 - - 14 TRBV6-5 CASSHRDSEETQYF TGTGCCAGCAGTCACCGGGACTCCGAAGAGACCCAGTACTTC
TRBJ2-2 - - 14 TRBV5-1 CASSSGFDTGELFF TGCGCCAGCAGTTCGGGTTTCGACACCGGGGAGCTGTTTTTT